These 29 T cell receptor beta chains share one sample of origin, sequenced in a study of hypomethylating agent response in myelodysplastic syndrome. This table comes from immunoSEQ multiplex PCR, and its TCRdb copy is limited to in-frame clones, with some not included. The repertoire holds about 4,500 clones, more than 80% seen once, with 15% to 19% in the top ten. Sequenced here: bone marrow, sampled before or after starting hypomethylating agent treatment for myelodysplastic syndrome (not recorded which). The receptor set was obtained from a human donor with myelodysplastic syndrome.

The CDR3 nucleotides read TGCAGCGTTGGATCGGTCATGGGTGCCGGGGAGCTGTTTTTT. This gives the protein CSVGSVMGAGELFF. The chain combines TRBV29-1 with TRBJ2-2, with unresolved D. The CDR3 has 14 amino acids. The V gene lost 4 bases and the J gene lost 6 bases, with 15 bases spanning the gap. The V gene's germline CDR1 is SQVTM and CDR2 ANQGSEA.

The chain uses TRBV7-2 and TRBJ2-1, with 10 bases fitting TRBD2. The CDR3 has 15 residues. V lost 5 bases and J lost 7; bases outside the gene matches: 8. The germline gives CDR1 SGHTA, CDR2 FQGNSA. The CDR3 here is CASSIGAGGPNEQFF. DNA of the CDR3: TGTGCCAGCAGCATCGGAGCGGGGGGGCCGAATGAGCAGTTCTTC.

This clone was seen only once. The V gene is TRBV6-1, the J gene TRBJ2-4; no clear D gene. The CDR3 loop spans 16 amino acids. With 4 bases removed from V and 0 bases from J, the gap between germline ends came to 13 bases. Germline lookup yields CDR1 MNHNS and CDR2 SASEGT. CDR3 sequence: CASSGTDLLAKNIQYF. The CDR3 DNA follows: TGTGCCAGCAGTGGCACGGACCTCCTAGCCAAAAACATTCAGTACTTC.

For the CDR3, the DNA is TGTGCCAGCAGCCCCCGCTGGGGACTTACCTACGAGCAGTACTTC. It yields the protein CASSPRWGLTYEQYF. The V gene is TRBV9, the J gene TRBJ2-7, with TRBD2 as a possible D gene (6 bases). The ends were cut back, 4 bases at V and 2 bases at J, with 16 bases in the middle. The CDR3 is 15 amino acids. CDR1 SGDLS and CDR2 YYNGEE come from the germline V gene.

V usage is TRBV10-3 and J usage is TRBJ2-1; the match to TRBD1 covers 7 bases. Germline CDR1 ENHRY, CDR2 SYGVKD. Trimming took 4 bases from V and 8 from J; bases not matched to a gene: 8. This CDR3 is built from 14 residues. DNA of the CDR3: TGTGCCATCAGTGTCGGACAGGTCTTGGATGAGCAGTTCTTC. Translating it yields CAISVGQVLDEQFF.

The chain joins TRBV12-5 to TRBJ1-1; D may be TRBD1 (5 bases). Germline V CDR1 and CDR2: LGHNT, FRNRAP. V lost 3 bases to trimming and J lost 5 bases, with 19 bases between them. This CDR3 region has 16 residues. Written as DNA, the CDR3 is TGTGCTAGTGGTTTTACCGGGACGGCGGGGTCGACTGAAGCTTTCTTT. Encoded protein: CASGFTGTAGSTEAFF.

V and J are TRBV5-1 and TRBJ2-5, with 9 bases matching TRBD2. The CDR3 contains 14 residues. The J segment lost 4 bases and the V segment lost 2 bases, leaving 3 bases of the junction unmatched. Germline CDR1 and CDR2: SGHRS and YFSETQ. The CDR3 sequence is CASSFGSGGETQYF. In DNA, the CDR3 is TGCGCCAGCAGCTTCGGTAGCGGGGGAGAGACCCAGTACTTC.

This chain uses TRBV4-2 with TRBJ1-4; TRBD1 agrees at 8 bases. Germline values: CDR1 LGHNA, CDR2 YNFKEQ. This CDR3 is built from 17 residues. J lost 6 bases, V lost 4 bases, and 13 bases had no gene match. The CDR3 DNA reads TGTGCCAGCAGCCCAAGAACGAAGGACAGGGCTGATGAAAAACTGTTTTTT. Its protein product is CASSPRTKDRADEKLFF.

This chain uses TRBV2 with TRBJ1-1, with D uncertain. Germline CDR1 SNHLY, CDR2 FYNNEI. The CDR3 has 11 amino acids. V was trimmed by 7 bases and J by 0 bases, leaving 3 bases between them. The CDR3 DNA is TGTGCCAGCATTCTGAACACTGAAGCTTTCTTT. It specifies CASILNTEAFF.

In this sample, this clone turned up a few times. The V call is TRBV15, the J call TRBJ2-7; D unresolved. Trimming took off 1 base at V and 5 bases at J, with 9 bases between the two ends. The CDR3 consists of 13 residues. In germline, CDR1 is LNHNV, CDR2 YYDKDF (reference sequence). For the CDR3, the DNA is TGTGCCACCAGCAGAGGAATGGGGAACGAGCAGTACTTC. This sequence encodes CATSRGMGNEQYF. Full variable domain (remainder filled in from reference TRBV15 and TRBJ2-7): DAMVIQNPRYQVTQFGKPVTLSCSQTLNHNVMYWYQQKSSQAPKLLFHYYDKDFNNEADTPDNFQSRRPNTSFCFLDIRSPGLGDTAMYLCATSRGMGNEQYFGPGTRLTVT.

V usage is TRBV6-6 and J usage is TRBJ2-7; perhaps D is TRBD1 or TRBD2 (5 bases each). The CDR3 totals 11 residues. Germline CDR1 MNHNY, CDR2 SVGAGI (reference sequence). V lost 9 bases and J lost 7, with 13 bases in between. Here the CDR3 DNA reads TGTGCCAGTAGCGAGGGGTGGGAGCAGTACTTC. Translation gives CASSEGWEQYF.

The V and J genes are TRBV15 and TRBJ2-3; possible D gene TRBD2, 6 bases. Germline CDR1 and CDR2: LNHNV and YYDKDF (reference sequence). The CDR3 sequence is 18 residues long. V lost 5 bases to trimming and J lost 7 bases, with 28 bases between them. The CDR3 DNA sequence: TGTGCCACCAGCCTTACCCCGACGGCGGGAAGCACAAGGCATACGCAGTATTTT. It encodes CATSLTPTAGSTRHTQYF.

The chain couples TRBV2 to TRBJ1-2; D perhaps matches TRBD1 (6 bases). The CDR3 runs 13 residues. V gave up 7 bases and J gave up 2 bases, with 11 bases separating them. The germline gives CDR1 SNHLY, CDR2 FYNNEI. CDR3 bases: TGTGCCAGCACCCAGGGGAAGAACTATGGCTACACCTTC. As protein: CASTQGKNYGYTF.

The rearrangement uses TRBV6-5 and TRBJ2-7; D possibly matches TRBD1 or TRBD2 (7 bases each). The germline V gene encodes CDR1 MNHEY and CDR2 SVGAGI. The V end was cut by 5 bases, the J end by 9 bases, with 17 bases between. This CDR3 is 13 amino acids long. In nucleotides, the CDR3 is TGTGCCAGCAGTAGGGACAGACGCGGGGGGCAGTACTTC. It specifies CASSRDRRGGQYF.

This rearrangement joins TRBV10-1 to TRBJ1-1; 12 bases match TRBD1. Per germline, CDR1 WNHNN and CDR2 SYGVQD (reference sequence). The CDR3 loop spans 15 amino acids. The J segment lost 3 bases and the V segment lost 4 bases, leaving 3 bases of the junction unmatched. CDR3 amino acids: CASSAGTGGYTEAFF. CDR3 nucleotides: TGCGCCAGCAGTGCTGGGACAGGGGGCTACACTGAAGCTTTCTTT.

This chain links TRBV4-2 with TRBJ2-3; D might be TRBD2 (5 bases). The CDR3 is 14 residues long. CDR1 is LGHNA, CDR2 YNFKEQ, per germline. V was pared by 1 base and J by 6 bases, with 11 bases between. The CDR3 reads CASSQAREIDTQYF. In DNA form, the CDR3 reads TGTGCCAGCAGCCAAGCTAGGGAGATCGATACGCAGTATTTT.

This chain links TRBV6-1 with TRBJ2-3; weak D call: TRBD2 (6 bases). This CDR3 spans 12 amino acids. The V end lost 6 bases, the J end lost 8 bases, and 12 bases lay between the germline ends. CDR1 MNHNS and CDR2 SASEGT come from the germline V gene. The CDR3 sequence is CASRLVGGTQYF. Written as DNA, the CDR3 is TGTGCCAGCAGACTAGTCGGGGGTACGCAGTATTTT.

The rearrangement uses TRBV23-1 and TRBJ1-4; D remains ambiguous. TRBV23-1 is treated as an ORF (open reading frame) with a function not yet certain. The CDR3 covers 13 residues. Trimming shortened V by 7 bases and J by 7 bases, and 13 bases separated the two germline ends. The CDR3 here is CASMPNGGEKLFF. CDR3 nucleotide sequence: TGCGCCAGCATGCCCAACGGAGGTGAAAAACTGTTTTTT.

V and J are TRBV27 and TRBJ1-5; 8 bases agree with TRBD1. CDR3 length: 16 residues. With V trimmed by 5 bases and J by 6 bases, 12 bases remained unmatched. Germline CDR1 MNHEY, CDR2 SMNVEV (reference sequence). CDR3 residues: CASSASTGEAGQPQHF. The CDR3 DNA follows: TGTGCCAGCAGTGCCTCGACAGGGGAGGCGGGTCAGCCCCAGCATTTT.

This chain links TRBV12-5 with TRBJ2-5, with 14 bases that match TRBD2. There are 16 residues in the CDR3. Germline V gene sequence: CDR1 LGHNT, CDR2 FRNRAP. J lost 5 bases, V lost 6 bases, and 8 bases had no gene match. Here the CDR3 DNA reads TGTGCTAGTGGCCCCGGACTAGCGGGGGGCTTGGAGACCCAGTACTTC. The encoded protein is CASGPGLAGGLETQYF.

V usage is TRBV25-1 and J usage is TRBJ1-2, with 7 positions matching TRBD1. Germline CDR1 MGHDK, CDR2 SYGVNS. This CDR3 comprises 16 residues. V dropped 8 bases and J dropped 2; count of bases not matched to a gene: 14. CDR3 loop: CASGWTGPLGNYGYTF. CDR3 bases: TGTGCCAGCGGGTGGACAGGTCCGTTAGGGAACTATGGCTACACCTTC.

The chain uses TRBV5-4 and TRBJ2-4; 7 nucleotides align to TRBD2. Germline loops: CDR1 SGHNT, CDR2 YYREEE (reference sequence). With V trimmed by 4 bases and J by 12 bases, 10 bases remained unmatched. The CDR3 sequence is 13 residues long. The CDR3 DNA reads TGTGCCAGCAGCACCGGACTAGGGAGGGATCAGTACTTC. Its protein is CASSTGLGRDQYF.

Written as DNA, the CDR3 is TGTGCCACCAGCAATATAGTGGCTAGCACAGATACGCAGTATTTT. This codes for CATSNIVASTDTQYF. The chain uses TRBV15 and TRBJ2-3; D unresolved. Germline V gives CDR1 LNHNV, CDR2 YYDKDF (reference sequence). This CDR3 has 15 residues. V was cut by 4 bases and J by 0 bases, with 11 bases left in between. Combining the CDR3 with reference TRBV15 and TRBJ2-3 gives the whole variable domain DAMVIQNPRYQVTQFGKPVTLSCSQTLNHNVMYWYQQKSSQAPKLLFHYYDKDFNNEADTPDNFQSRRPNTSFCFLDIRSPGLGDTAMYLCATSNIVASTDTQYFGPGTRLTVL.

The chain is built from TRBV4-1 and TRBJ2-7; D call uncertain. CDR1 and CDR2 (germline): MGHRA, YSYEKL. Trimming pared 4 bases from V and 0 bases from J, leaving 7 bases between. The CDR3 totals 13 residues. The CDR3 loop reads CASSLGPSYEQYF. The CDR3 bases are TGCGCCAGCAGCCTAGGACCCTCCTACGAGCAGTACTTC.

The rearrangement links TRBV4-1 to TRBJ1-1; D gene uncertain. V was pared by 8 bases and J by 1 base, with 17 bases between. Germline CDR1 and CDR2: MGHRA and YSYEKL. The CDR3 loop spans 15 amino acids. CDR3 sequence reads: CASALSANKNTEAFF. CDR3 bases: TGCGCCAGCGCCCTCTCGGCAAACAAGAACACTGAAGCTTTCTTT.

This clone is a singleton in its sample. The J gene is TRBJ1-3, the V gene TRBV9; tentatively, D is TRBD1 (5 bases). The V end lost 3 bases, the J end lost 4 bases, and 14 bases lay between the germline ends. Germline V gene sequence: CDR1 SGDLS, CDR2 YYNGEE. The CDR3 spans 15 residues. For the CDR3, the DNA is TGTGCCAGCAGCGCCCGGGACCGGGGCGGAAACACCATATATTTT. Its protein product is CASSARDRGGNTIYF.

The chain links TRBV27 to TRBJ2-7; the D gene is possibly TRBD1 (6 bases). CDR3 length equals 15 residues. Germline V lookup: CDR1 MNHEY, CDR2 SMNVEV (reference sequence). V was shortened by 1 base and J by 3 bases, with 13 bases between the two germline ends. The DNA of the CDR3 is TGTGCCAGCAGTTTATTTCGGGACAAATACTACGAGCAGTACTTC. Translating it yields CASSLFRDKYYEQYF.

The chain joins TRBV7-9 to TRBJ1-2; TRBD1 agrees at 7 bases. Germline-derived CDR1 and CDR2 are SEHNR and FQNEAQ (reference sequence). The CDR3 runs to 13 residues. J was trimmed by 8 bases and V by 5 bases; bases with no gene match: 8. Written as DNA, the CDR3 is TGTGCCAGCAGCGGGCGGACAGGAGAAGGCTACACCTTC. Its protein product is CASSGRTGEGYTF.

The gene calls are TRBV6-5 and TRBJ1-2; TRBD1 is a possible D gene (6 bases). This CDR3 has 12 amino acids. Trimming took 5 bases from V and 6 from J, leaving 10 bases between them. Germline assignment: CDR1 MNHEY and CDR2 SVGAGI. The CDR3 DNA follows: TGTGCCAGCAGTGTCCGGGGGCATGGCTACACCTTC. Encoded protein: CASSVRGHGYTF.